These 9 T cell receptor beta chains were sequenced from one sample in a study of blood T cell repertoires in COVID-19. Method: immunoSEQ multiplex PCR; TCRdb's copy keeps in-frame clones and lacks some. The sample holds over 150,000 clones, about 90% seen once. The source material was PBMCs or T cells enriched from blood (not recorded which). The source is a woman younger than 45 who had recovered from COVID-19.

The V gene is TRBV9, the J gene TRBJ2-1; maybe TRBD2 (6 bases). The CDR3 length is 14 residues. Trimming shortened V by 4 bases and J by 7 bases, and 15 bases separated the two germline ends. Germline V gene sequence: CDR1 SGDLS, CDR2 YYNGEE. The CDR3 protein is CASSIGGGRNEQFF. The CDR3 DNA reads TGTGCCAGCAGCATCGGAGGAGGGCGGAATGAGCAGTTCTTC.

The chain links TRBV13 to TRBJ2-1, with a tentative D call TRBD2 (5 bases). V was shortened by 5 bases and J by 7 bases, with 15 bases between the two germline ends. The germline V gene encodes CDR1 PRHDT and CDR2 FYEKMQ (reference sequence). The CDR3 sequence is 14 residues long. The CDR3 DNA is TGTGCCAGCAGCCCCGGTCGAACGGGGAATGAGCAGTTCTTC. The encoded protein is CASSPGRTGNEQFF.

The chain combines TRBV4-1 with TRBJ2-2; the match to TRBD2 covers 8 bases. Germline-derived CDR1 and CDR2 are MGHRA and YSYEKL. The CDR3 extends over 16 amino acids. Losses at the gene ends were 4 bases for V and 4 bases for J; bases not matched to a gene: 8. The CDR3 DNA follows: TGCGCCAGCAGCCGGGAGGGGACTAGACGCACCGGGGAGCTGTTTTTT. Encoded protein: CASSREGTRRTGELFF.

In this sample, this clone turned up a few times. The chain couples TRBV3-1 (or the pseudogene TRBV3-2) to TRBJ1-4; D is unresolved. Per germline, CDR1 LGHDT and CDR2 YNNKEL (reference sequence). V gave up 4 bases and J gave up 7 bases, with 19 bases separating them. There are 16 residues in the CDR3. CDR3 nucleotides: TGTGCCAGCAGCCGGAAACCAGGAGGCAGTGGTGAAAAACTGTTTTTT. Translating gives CASSRKPGGSGEKLFF.

CDR3 in amino acids: CASSFRQGAKDQPQHF. Written as DNA, the CDR3 is TGTGCCAGTAGTTTCAGACAGGGGGCGAAGGATCAGCCCCAGCATTTT. The rearrangement links TRBV19 to TRBJ1-5; 10 nucleotides line up with TRBD1. The germline CDR1 and CDR2 sequences are LNHDA and SQIVND (reference sequence). J was trimmed by 5 bases and V by 5 bases; bases with no gene match: 9. The CDR3 is 16 amino acids.

This clone was detected once. In DNA, the CDR3 is TGTGCCAGCAGCCAAGATGGTGCCCGGGATCAGCCCCAGCATTTT. Its translation is CASSQDGARDQPQHF. The V call is TRBV4-2, the J call TRBJ1-5; D not resolved. Germline V gene lookup returns CDR1 LGHNA and CDR2 YNFKEQ. The CDR3 length is 15 residues. Trimming took 0 bases from V and 5 from J, leaving 11 bases between them.

The rearrangement uses TRBV20-1 and TRBJ2-7; D possibly corresponds to TRBD1 (5 bases). V was shortened by 7 bases and J by 6 bases, with 13 bases between the two germline ends. This CDR3 spans 11 amino acids. Germline V gene data show CDR1 as DFQATT and CDR2 as SNEGSKA (reference sequence). CDR3 nucleotide sequence: TGCAGTGTTCAGGGCCTGCTCGAGCAGTACTTC. Amino acids: CSVQGLLEQYF.

This chain connects TRBV5-1 to TRBJ1-1; D unclear. The V and J ends lost 4 bases and 0 bases respectively, with 10 bases between them. Germline lookup yields CDR1 SGHRS and CDR2 YFSETQ. The CDR3 runs 14 residues. CDR3 in amino acids: CASSKQQVNTEAFF. As DNA, the CDR3 is TGCGCCAGCAGCAAACAGCAGGTGAACACTGAAGCTTTCTTT.

The chain couples TRBV30 to TRBJ2-5, with D perhaps TRBD1 (6 bases). The CDR3 is 14 amino acids. Trimming removed 3 bases from V and 2 bases from J, with 13 bases in between. Germline V gene lookup returns CDR1 GTSNPN and CDR2 SVGIG (reference sequence). The CDR3 DNA reads TGTGCCTGGAGCCCAGGGGCATTACAAGAGACCCAGTACTTC. It is translated as CAWSPGALQETQYF.